The source of this TCR beta chain is a study of shared clonotypes between healthy human individuals. Across the whole study: Three CD4 naive, three CD4 memory, two CD8 naive and one CD8 memory plate were used per donor.

Data came from immunoSEQ multiplex PCR; TCRdb stores just in-frame clones and leaves some out. The sample shows about 2.1 million clones, about 93% of them seen only once. Terminally differentiated effector memory CD45RA+ cells were left out of the naive CD8 fraction, which was CD45RO-negative and positively selected for CCR7. V dropped 1 base and J dropped 10; count of bases not matched to a gene: 13. The CDR3 covers 15 residues. Germline V CDR1 and CDR2: GTSNPN, SVGIG (reference sequence). The chain couples TRBV30 to TRBJ2-1; 7 nucleotides line up with TRBD2. This receptor was taken from a young man in good health. Some clones in this sample may be carry-over from other donors' samples. Sequencing input: naive CD8+ T cells from PBMCs. The CDR3 nucleotides are TGTGCCTGGAGTGAGCGGCTAGCGGTGATAGGGGAGCAGTTCTTC. Protein product: CAWSERLAVIGEQFF.